This T cell receptor beta chain was profiled in a study of CD8+CD57+ T cells in acquired aplastic anemia. The overall study: CD4+ and CD8+ cells, once sorted, gave DNA averaging about 3.4 ug.

For CDR3 and TCR beta VDJ profiling, genomic DNA was the template used. Using its own MiXCR run on the reads, TCRdb lists one record per CDR3 protein. The sample shows about 400,000 distinct CDR3 sequences, just under 70% of them seen only once. The V segment lost 0 bases and the J segment 1 base; nucleotides outside the gene matches: 10. This CDR3 is 18 amino acids long. Germline V gene lookup returns CDR1 WNHNN and CDR2 SYGVQD (reference sequence). The sample was sorted CD4+, CD8+, or CD8+CD57+ T cells (not recorded which) from PBMCs. The chain combines TRBV10-1 with TRBJ2-5; 8 bases are a match to TRBD2. The origin of this receptor is a human donor in good health, serving as a control. The CDR3, as DNA: TGCGCCAGCAGTGAGTCGGGACCGGGAGGGGGACCCCAAGAGACCCAGTACTTC. It codes for CASSESGPGGGPQETQYF.